This TCR beta chain was captured by sequencing in a study of cytomegalovirus exposure and HLA in healthy donors. Broader study findings: Common viral pathogens (according to a later analysis) appeared linked to several of the most significant clusters.

This CDR3 is 14 amino acids long. The trim removed 2 bases at V and 2 bases at J, leaving 3 bases unmatched. Germline CDR1 and CDR2: SGHRS and YFSETQ. Turning to this clone: Its antigen is as yet unknown.

Vbeta (60) and Jbeta (13) primers were used in the PCR. The data were produced by immunoSEQ multiplex PCR, yet TCRdb's version contains in-frame clones alone and is incomplete. The table records 130,000 to 150,000 clones, 73% of them present only once. This TCR was recovered from a human donor in good health. The chain is built from TRBV5-1 and TRBJ2-7, with TRBD1 matching over 8 bases. What was sequenced was PBMCs. DNA for the CDR3: TGCGCCAGCAGCTTTCAGGACAGGGCCTACGAGCAGTACTTC. Translated: CASSFQDRAYEQYF.